The rows below give T cell receptor beta chains drawn from one sample of a study of cytomegalovirus exposure and HLA in healthy donors. Profiled with immunoSEQ multiplex PCR; TCRdb holds only in-frame clones, not every one. This table has 110,000 to 150,000 clones, roughly a tenth appearing once. Sequenced material: PBMCs. These receptors originate from a male donor in good health and CMV-seronegative. The CDR3 runs from the conserved cysteine through the conserved F or W.

v_call | cdr3_aa
TRBV18 | CASSPRQSQVPFEAFF
TRBV5-1 | CASSHPPEGDSYNEQFF
TRBV2 | CASSVLTLGQFF
TRBV5-1 | CASSLALTEGYGYTF
TRBV19 | CASRNGGSANEQFF
TRBV19 | CASSTPQDRGNTEAFF
TRBV27 | CASTELQGLLWGGYTF
TRBV5-1 | CASSLYSGRAYNEQFF
TRBV19 | CASSWRASGSVDTQYF
TRBV29-1 | CSAATGNYGYTF
TRBV7-2 | CASSLAAGGGTEAFF
TRBV25-1 | CASSVDRDQPQHF
TRBV27 | CASRSDRGQFNSPLHF
TRBV19 | CASSSYEGSGNTIYF
TRBV27 | CASKDPQGARGYTF
TRBV20-1 | CTTGDNSPLHF
TRBV7-6 | CASSMGGSQPQHF
TRBV5-1 | CASSPGDWGGTEAFF
TRBV5-1 | CASKSDRASMNTEAFF
TRBV10-3 | CAISTSGETQYF
TRBV27 | CASSSVLSSYNEQFF
TRBV7-9 | CASSLFAGTGAQPQHF
TRBV6-5 | CATGEGPFNEKLFF
TRBV6-5 | CASSSARGLNNEQFF
TRBV28 | CASKVLREEVGELFF
TRBV7-2 | CASSPSSEQYF
TRBV5-1 | CASSSLGQGADTIYF
TRBV27 | CASGLIGGEAGYGYTF
TRBV28 | CASSRTYRVGELSPLHF
TRBV2 | CASSDFRGGSGTEAFF
TRBV7-9 | CASSPPRGLSTNEKLFF
TRBV28 | CASSLKSAEAFF
TRBV18 | CASSPLLGQGARRNYGYTF
TRBV7-2 | CASSSSGMNTEAFF
TRBV5-1 | CASNLGLAGGLETQYF
TRBV7-9 | CASSFLQGAIGYTF
TRBV5-6 | CASSLGVSGQTEQFF
TRBV2 | CASSESGENTEAFF
TRBV9 | CASSVTGLRNEQYF
TRBV7-2 | CASSLGQSIYGYTF
TRBV29-1 | CSVAATWLGTDTQYF
TRBV11-2 | CASSSYYVGYF
TRBV27 | CASSLSAGMGTDTQYF